This is a list of T cell receptor beta chains from one sample in a study of post-analysis software for immune sequencing data. TCRdb redid the calling of the PCR reads with MiXCR, one entry per CDR3 protein. This table holds about 540,000 distinct CDR3 sequences, under 40% found once. Sequenced input: blood. The receptors were sampled from a girl aged 2-17 years with multiple sclerosis. Both conserved end residues are part of each CDR3. A D gene is named only where the DNA matches it firmly. Only part of the rows carry a size: once, few, many, or a class if the clone is expanded.

D	size	V	J	CDR3	DNA
NA	NA	TRBV5-1	TRBJ2-7	CASRGVIREQYF	TGCGCCAGCAGGGGAGTTATCCGCGAGCAGTACTTC
TRBD2	NA	TRBV5-1	TRBJ2-6	CASSLEVPAGWDGANVLTF	TGCGCCAGCAGCCTGGAGGTTCCAGCGGGGTGGGACGGGGCCAACGTCCTGACTTTC
NA	NA	TRBV20-1	TRBJ1-4	CSASQGIGSPFF	TGCAGTGCTAGTCAGGGGATCGGATCCCCGTTTTTT
TRBD1	NA	TRBV18	TRBJ1-5	CASSSGTGGTQPQHF	TGTGCCAGCTCATCCGGGACAGGGGGTACTCAGCCCCAGCATTTT
TRBD1	few	TRBV10-2	TRBJ1-5	CASSFDRANQPQHF	TGCGCCAGCAGTTTTGACAGGGCAAATCAGCCCCAGCATTTT
TRBD1	NA	TRBV9	TRBJ1-2	CASSAGQGISYGYTF	TGTGCCAGCAGCGCCGGACAGGGAATTTCCTATGGCTACACCTTC
NA	few	TRBV7-9	TRBJ1-1	CAQKGPGTEAFF	TGTGCCCAGAAGGGACCGGGCACTGAAGCTTTCTTT
NA	NA	TRBV11-2	TRBJ2-4	CASSLGVGRTGFGPAKNIQYF	TGTGCCAGCAGCTTAGGGGTCGGGAGGACAGGGTTTGGCCCGGCCAAAAACATTCAGTACTTC
TRBD1	few	TRBV4-1	TRBJ1-1	CASSQGDRVNTEAFF	TGCGCCAGCAGCCAAGGGGACAGGGTGAACACTGAAGCTTTCTTT
TRBD1	NA	TRBV15	TRBJ2-2	CATGPGQGAGELFF	TGTGCCACCGGACCGGGACAGGGGGCCGGGGAGCTGTTTTTT
NA	NA	TRBV9	TRBJ1-4	CASSETGATNEKLFF	TGTGCCAGCAGCGAAACCGGGGCAACTAATGAAAAACTGTTTTTT
TRBD1	few	TRBV15	TRBJ1-2	CATSRENRGKGNYGYTF	TGTGCCACCAGCAGAGAAAACAGGGGGAAGGGTAACTATGGCTACACCTTC
NA	NA	TRBV4-1	TRBJ1-4	CASSSSPSRAPNEKLFF	TGCGCCAGCAGCTCCAGCCCCTCCAGGGCCCCTAATGAAAAACTGTTTTTT
TRBD1	NA	TRBV5-1	TRBJ1-1	CASSLSTGPNTEAFF	TGCGCCAGCAGCCTCTCGACAGGGCCAAACACTGAAGCTTTCTTT
TRBD1	once	TRBV4-1	TRBJ2-5	CASSQLAGTGGETQYF	TGCGCCAGCAGCCAATTAGCCGGGACAGGAGGGGAGACCCAGTACTTC